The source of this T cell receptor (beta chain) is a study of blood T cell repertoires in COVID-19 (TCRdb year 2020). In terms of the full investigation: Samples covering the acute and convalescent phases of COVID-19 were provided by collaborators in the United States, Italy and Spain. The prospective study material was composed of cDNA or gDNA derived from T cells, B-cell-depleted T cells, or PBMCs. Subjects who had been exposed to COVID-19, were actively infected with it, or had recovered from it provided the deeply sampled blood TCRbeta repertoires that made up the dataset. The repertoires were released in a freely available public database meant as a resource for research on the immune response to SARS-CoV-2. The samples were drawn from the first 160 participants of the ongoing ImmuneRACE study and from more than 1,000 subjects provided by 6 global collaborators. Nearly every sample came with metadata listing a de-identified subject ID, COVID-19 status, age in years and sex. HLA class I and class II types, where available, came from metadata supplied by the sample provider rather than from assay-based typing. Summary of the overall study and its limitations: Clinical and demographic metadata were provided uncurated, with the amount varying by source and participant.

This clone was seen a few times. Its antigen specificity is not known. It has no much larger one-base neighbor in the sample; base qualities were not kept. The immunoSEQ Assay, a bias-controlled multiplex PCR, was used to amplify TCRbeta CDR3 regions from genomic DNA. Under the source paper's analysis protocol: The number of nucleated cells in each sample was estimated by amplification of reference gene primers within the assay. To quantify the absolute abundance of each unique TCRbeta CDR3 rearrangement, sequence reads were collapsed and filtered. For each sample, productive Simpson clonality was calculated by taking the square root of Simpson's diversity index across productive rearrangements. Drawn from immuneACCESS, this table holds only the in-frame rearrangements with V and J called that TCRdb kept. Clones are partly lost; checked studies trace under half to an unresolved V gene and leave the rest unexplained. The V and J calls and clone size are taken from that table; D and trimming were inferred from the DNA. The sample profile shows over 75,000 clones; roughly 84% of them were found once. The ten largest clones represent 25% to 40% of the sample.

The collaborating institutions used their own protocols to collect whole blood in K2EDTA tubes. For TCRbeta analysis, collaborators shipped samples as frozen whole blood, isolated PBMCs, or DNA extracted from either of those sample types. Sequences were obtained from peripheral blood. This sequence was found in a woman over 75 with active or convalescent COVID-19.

The CDR3 here reads CAKTGVLISPQHF. The DNA sequence is TGTGCCAAGACAGGGGTACTTATCAGCCCCCAGCATTTT. Here the chain combines TRBV21-1 and TRBJ1-5; the tabulated D call, TRBD1, remains unverified against the DNA. TRBV21-1 is flagged as a pseudogene. The CDR3 sequence holds 13 residues, the cysteine and phenylalanine included. The kept DNA is CDR3 alone, 39 bases in frame from the first base.